The 23 T cell receptor beta chains reported below all come from one sample, sequenced in a study of neoadjuvant nivolumab and ipilimumab in lung cancer. Generated by immunoSEQ multiplex PCR, the TCRdb table keeps only in-frame clones and is missing some. Among roughly 7,400 clones listed, 70% to 80% were seen once. Sample: tumor tissue, taken after neoadjuvant nivolumab, alone or with ipilimumab, at or shortly before surgery. Receptors were obtained from an adult with non-small cell lung cancer.

This sequence joins TRBV29-1 and TRBJ2-7, with D tentatively TRBD1 (5 bases). V was clipped by 1 base and J by 3 bases, with 10 bases between them. This CDR3 is built from 13 residues. The germline gives CDR1 SQVTM, CDR2 ANQGSEA. CDR3 loop: CSVEGDSIYEQYF. The CDR3 DNA reads as TGCAGCGTTGAAGGTGACAGCATCTACGAGCAGTACTTC.

The chain carries TRBV5-1 and TRBJ2-3, with TRBD1 matching 9 bases. Germline lookup yields CDR1 SGHRS and CDR2 YFSETQ. The CDR3 length is 16 residues. V trimming: 1 base; J trimming: 1 base; junction bases outside the gene matches: 4. DNA of the CDR3: TGCGCCAGCAGCTTGCCCGGGACAGGGCGCACAGATACGCAGTATTTT. Its translation is CASSLPGTGRTDTQYF. Drawing the rest from reference TRBV5-1 and TRBJ2-3, the complete variable domain is KAGVTQTPRYLIKTRGQQVTLSCSPISGHRSVSWYQQTPGQGLQFLFEYFSETQRNKGNFPGRFSGRQFSNSRSEMNVSTLELGDSALYLCASSLPGTGRTDTQYFGPGTRLTVL.

This chain uses TRBV5-1 with TRBJ2-7; D gene ambiguous. CDR3 length: 12 residues. Per the germline V gene, CDR1 is SGHRS and CDR2 is YFSETQ. The V gene lost 4 bases and the J gene lost 7 bases, with 12 bases spanning the gap. The DNA of the CDR3 is TGCGCCAGCAGCCCCTTGGGGTATGAGCAGTACTTC. This encodes CASSPLGYEQYF.

The chain recombines TRBV4-1 with TRBJ2-7; D is uncertain. Germline CDR1 and CDR2: MGHRA and YSYEKL. Trimming took off 2 bases at V and 0 bases at J, with 11 bases between the two ends. The CDR3 totals 15 residues. CDR3 protein: CASSQRAASSYEQYF. CDR3 bases: TGCGCCAGCAGCCAACGAGCTGCGAGCTCCTACGAGCAGTACTTC.

This clone was counted only a few times. This rearrangement joins TRBV9 to TRBJ1-1; unclear D gene. This CDR3 comprises 15 residues. Trimming took off 3 bases at V and 5 bases at J, with 17 bases between the two ends. CDR1 SGDLS and CDR2 YYNGEE come from the germline V gene. CDR3 bases: TGTGCCAGCAGCGCCTTGGAGGTGGTTAGGACTGAAGCTTTCTTT. Its translation: CASSALEVVRTEAFF.

The chain uses TRBV28 and TRBJ2-1; D gene ambiguous. CDR3 size: 13 residues. Trimming shortened V by 6 bases and J by 6 bases, and 12 bases separated the two germline ends. Germline loops: CDR1 MDHEN, CDR2 SYDVKM. The CDR3 coding sequence is TGTGCCAGCAGCCGAACTTACCCCAATGAGCAGTTCTTC. It codes for CASSRTYPNEQFF.

This clone was found a few times. The CDR3 sequence is CASSFAPGSSYEQYF. The CDR3 bases are TGCGCCAGCAGCTTCGCGCCAGGGTCTTCCTACGAGCAGTACTTC. This chain joins TRBV5-1 and TRBJ2-7; possibly TRBD1 for D (5 bases). The CDR3 has 15 amino acids. With 2 bases removed from V and 1 base from J, the gap between germline ends came to 13 bases. The V gene's germline CDR1 is SGHRS and CDR2 YFSETQ.

J is TRBJ2-1 and V is TRBV4-2; 13 bases are a match to TRBD2. Looked up from germline, CDR1 is LGHNA and CDR2 is YNFKEQ. The CDR3 has 19 residues. After removal of 4 bases from V and 7 bases from J, the junction contained 16 bases not matched to a gene. CDR3 region: CASSRRALVLAGGLNEQFF. The CDR3 DNA sequence: TGTGCCAGCAGCCGCCGCGCCCTCGTACTAGCGGGAGGGCTAAATGAGCAGTTCTTC.

The chain carries TRBV29-1 and TRBJ2-7; a weak D match, TRBD2 (5 bases). The CDR3 spans 11 residues. Trimming pared 6 bases from V and 6 bases from J, leaving 12 bases between. The germline V gene encodes CDR1 SQVTM and CDR2 ANQGSEA. The CDR3 DNA reads TGCAGCGTCGAGAGCGGTGCCGAGCAGTACTTC. As protein: CSVESGAEQYF.

The gene calls are TRBV5-5 and TRBJ2-5; 10 bases fit TRBD1. This CDR3 has 13 residues. The V segment lost 3 bases and the J segment 4 bases; nucleotides outside the gene matches: 0. Germline CDR1 SGHKS, CDR2 YYEKEE (reference sequence). The CDR3 reads CASSWTGGETQYF. The CDR3 DNA reads TGTGCCAGCAGCTGGACAGGGGGAGAGACCCAGTACTTC. The full variable domain, completed using reference TRBV5-5 and TRBJ2-5, is DAGVTQSPTHLIKTRGQQVTLRCSPISGHKSVSWYQQVLGQGPQFIFQYYEKEERGRGNFPDRFSARQFPNYSSELNVNALLLGDSALYLCASSWTGGETQYFGPGTRLLVL.

The V and J genes are TRBV5-1 and TRBJ2-7, with 11 nucleotides matching TRBD2. The CDR3 runs 15 residues. Germline V gene data show CDR1 as SGHRS and CDR2 as YFSETQ. V was pared by 4 bases and J by 8 bases, with 11 bases of the junction left unmatched. The CDR3: CASSILSGRESQQYF. The DNA of the CDR3 is TGCGCCAGCAGCATACTTAGCGGGAGGGAGAGCCAGCAGTACTTC.

V and J are TRBV15 and TRBJ2-7; possible D gene TRBD1, 7 bases. V lost 3 bases and J lost 7, with 25 bases in between. The CDR3 length is 17 residues. Germline V gives CDR1 LNHNV, CDR2 YYDKDF (reference sequence). CDR3 DNA: TGTGCCACCAGCAGGGGACTTGCAACGACAGGGAGAGGTGAGCAGTACTTC. Its translation is CATSRGLATTGRGEQYF.

V gene TRBV28 combines with J gene TRBJ2-7, with 7 nucleotides matching TRBD2. J lost 3 bases, V lost 8 bases, and 4 bases had no gene match. There are 12 residues in the CDR3. Germline V gene sequence: CDR1 MDHEN, CDR2 SYDVKM. For the CDR3, the DNA is TGTGCCAGCGCCGGGGGGTTCTACGAGCAGTACTTC. As protein: CASAGGFYEQYF.

The chain is built from TRBV9 and TRBJ2-3; maybe TRBD1 (6 bases). Looked up from germline, CDR1 is SGDLS and CDR2 is YYNGEE. Trimming took off 7 bases at V and 3 bases at J, with 12 bases between the two ends. The CDR3 covers 13 residues. CDR3 sequence (DNA): TGTGCCAGCTCCTGGACAGATACAGATACGCAGTATTTT. Translation gives CASSWTDTDTQYF.

The gene calls are TRBV15 and TRBJ2-1, with D perhaps TRBD1 (5 bases). The V end lost 0 bases, the J end lost 4 bases, and 13 bases lay between the germline ends. Germline lookup yields CDR1 LNHNV and CDR2 YYDKDF (reference sequence). This CDR3 contains 16 residues. The CDR3 sequence is CATSRDLRTSYNEQFF. The CDR3 coding sequence is TGTGCCACCAGCAGAGATTTAAGGACATCTTACAATGAGCAGTTCTTC.

V usage is TRBV9 and J usage is TRBJ2-1; D may match TRBD1 or TRBD2 (7 bases each). Trimming pared 0 bases from V and 6 bases from J, leaving 13 bases between. The length of the CDR3 is 15 residues. Germline CDR1 is SGDLS and CDR2 is YYNGEE. CDR3 amino acids: CASSVGEGAGNEQFF. The CDR3 nucleotides read TGTGCCAGCAGCGTAGGGGAGGGGGCTGGCAATGAGCAGTTCTTC.

In nucleotides, the CDR3 is TGTGCCAGCAGACTAGACGGGAAAGCTTTCTTT. Translating it yields CASRLDGKAFF. This chain uses TRBV6-6 with TRBJ1-1; no firm D call. The CDR3 is 11 residues long. The V and J ends lost 6 bases and 9 bases respectively, with 11 bases between them. CDR1 is MNHNY, CDR2 SVGAGI, per germline (reference sequence).

This CDR3 is CASSLLAGGIYEQYF. CDR3 nucleotides: TGCGCCAGCAGCTTATTAGCGGGAGGGATTTACGAGCAGTACTTC. This chain joins TRBV5-1 and TRBJ2-7; 11 nucleotides match TRBD2. The germline V gene has CDR1 SGHRS and CDR2 YFSETQ. This CDR3 is built from 15 residues. V trimming: 2 bases; J trimming: 4 bases; junction bases outside the gene matches: 5.

J is TRBJ1-2 and V is TRBV7-9, with unresolved D. Trimming took off 0 bases at V and 12 bases at J, with 8 bases between the two ends. The CDR3 sequence is 11 residues long. The germline CDR1 and CDR2 sequences are SEHNR and FQNEAQ (reference sequence). CDR3 amino acids: CASSLAGPDTF. Written as DNA, the CDR3 is TGTGCCAGCAGCTTAGCAGGGCCCGACACCTTC.

This clone has only a few counts. V gene TRBV10-3 combines with J gene TRBJ1-1; D may be TRBD1 (5 bases). V was pared by 10 bases and J by 0 bases, with 12 bases between. This CDR3 spans 13 amino acids. Germline values: CDR1 ENHRY, CDR2 SYGVKD. CDR3 amino acids: CATLTEVNTEAFF. The DNA for the CDR3 is TGTGCCACCCTGACAGAAGTGAACACTGAAGCTTTCTTT.

This chain connects TRBV7-8 to TRBJ2-7, with D tentatively TRBD1 or TRBD2 (5 bases each). V was trimmed by 5 bases and J by 1 base, leaving 15 bases between them. Germline values: CDR1 SGHVS, CDR2 FQNEAQ. The CDR3 loop spans 15 amino acids. The chain's CDR3 is CASSRDGHNSYEQYF. The CDR3 nucleotides read TGTGCCAGCAGCCGGGACGGCCACAATTCCTACGAGCAGTACTTC. Supplemented by reference TRBV7-8 and TRBJ2-7, the full variable domain reads GAGVSQSPRYKVAKRGQDVALRCDPISGHVSLFWYQQALGQGPEFLTYFQNEAQLDKSGLPSDRFFAERPEGSVSTLKIQRTQQEDSAVYLCASSRDGHNSYEQYFGPGTRLTVT.

This sequence joins TRBV7-9 and TRBJ2-7, with D uncertain. The V gene's germline CDR1 is SEHNR and CDR2 FQNEAQ (reference sequence). Trimming took 5 bases from V and 4 from J, leaving 6 bases between them. CDR3 length equals 11 residues. DNA for the CDR3: TGTGCCAGCAGCCTCCAGTACGAGCAGTACTTC. Its protein product is CASSLQYEQYF.

V gene TRBV10-1 combines with J gene TRBJ2-1; no reliable D call. This CDR3 is built from 14 residues. V gave up 0 bases and J gave up 4 bases, with 7 bases separating them. Germline CDR1 is WNHNN and CDR2 is SYGVQD (reference sequence). The CDR3 bases are TGCGCCAGCAGTGAGTCGATAGAGTACAATGAGCAGTTCTTC. The encoded protein is CASSESIEYNEQFF.